This entry features one T cell receptor (beta chain) sequence. In the authors' methods: Cell counts per sample came from amplifying reference gene primers. Only in-frame clones appear in the TCRdb table, and some are missing; sequencing was by immunoSEQ multiplex PCR. Clone size and the V and J calls come from that table; the DNA yielded D and trimming. Seen here are 160,000 or so clones, around 90% observed once, and the top ten hold 3.9%. This sample is part of a study of blood T cell repertoires in COVID-19. On the study more broadly: COVID-19 samples from acute and convalescent phases originated in the United States, Italy and Spain. PBMCs, B-cell-depleted T cells, or T cells were the source of the cDNA or gDNA that made up the material.

The germline V gene encodes CDR1 MNHEY and CDR2 SVGAGI. This CDR3 region has 14 residues. Trimming left V 6 bases short and J 4 bases short, with 15 bases between. Material: peripheral blood. The receptor's source is a woman aged 55-69 years who had recovered from COVID-19. The chain combines TRBV6-5 with TRBJ2-5, with D perhaps TRBD1 (5 bases). CDR3 bases: TGTGCCAGCAGCCCCCAAGGGGTAGGAGAGACCCAGTACTTC. This encodes CASSPQGVGETQYF.